This T cell receptor beta chain was found in a study of T cells after yellow fever vaccination. One entry per CDR3 protein, called by TCRdb with MiXCR from the 5' RACE reads. The table lists around 550,000 distinct CDR3 sequences, 15% to 20% of them singletons, with roughly 13% in the top ten. Germline CDR1 LGHNA, CDR2 YNFKEQ. V shed 6 bases, J shed 3 bases, and the junction held 8 bases outside the gene matches. The CDR3 consists of 14 residues. The V and J genes are TRBV4-2 and TRBJ2-7; TRBD2 agrees at 7 bases. The source was PBMCs, collected 15 days after the yellow fever booster vaccination. The sequence was obtained from a man in his thirties or forties who received the YFV17D yellow fever vaccine. The CDR3: CASSKPGTNYEQYF. The CDR3 DNA sequence: TGTGCCAGCAGTAAGCCCGGGACTAACTACGAGCAGTACTTC.